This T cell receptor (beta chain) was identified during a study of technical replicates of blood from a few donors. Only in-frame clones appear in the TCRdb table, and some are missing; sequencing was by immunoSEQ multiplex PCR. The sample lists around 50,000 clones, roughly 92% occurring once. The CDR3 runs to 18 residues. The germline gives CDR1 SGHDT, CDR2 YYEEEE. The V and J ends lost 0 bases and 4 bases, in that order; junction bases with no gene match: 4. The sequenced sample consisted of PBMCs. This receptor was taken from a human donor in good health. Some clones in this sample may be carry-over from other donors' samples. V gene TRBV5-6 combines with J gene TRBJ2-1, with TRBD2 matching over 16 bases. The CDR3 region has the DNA TGTGCCAGCAGCTTGGCCGGGACTAGCGGGAGGGGATACAATGAGCAGTTCTTC. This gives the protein CASSLAGTSGRGYNEQFF.